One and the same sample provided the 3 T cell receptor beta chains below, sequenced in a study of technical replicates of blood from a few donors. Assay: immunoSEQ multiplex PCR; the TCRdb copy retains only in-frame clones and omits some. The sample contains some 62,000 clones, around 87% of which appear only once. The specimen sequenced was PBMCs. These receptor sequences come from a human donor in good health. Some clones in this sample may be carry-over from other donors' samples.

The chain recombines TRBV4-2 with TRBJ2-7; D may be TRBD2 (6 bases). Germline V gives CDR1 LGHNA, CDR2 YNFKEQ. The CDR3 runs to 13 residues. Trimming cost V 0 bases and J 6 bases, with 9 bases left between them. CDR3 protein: CASSQDGGVEQYF. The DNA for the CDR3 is TGTGCCAGCAGCCAAGACGGGGGAGTCGAGCAGTACTTC.

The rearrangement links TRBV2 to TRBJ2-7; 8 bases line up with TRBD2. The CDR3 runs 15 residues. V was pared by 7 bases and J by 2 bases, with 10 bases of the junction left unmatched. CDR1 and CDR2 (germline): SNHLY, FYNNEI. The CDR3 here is CASTRGAGGTYEQYF. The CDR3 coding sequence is TGTGCCAGCACCAGAGGGGCGGGGGGAACCTACGAGCAGTACTTC.

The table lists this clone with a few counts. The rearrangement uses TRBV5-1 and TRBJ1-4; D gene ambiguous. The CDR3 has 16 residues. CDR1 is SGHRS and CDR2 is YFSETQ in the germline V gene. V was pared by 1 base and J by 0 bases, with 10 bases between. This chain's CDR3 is CASSLSGLATNEKLFF. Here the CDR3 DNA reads TGCGCCAGCAGCTTGTCAGGCCTCGCAACTAATGAAAAACTGTTTTTT. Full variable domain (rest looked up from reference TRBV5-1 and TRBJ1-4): KAGVTQTPRYLIKTRGQQVTLSCSPISGHRSVSWYQQTPGQGLQFLFEYFSETQRNKGNFPGRFSGRQFSNSRSEMNVSTLELGDSALYLCASSLSGLATNEKLFFGSGTQLSVL.